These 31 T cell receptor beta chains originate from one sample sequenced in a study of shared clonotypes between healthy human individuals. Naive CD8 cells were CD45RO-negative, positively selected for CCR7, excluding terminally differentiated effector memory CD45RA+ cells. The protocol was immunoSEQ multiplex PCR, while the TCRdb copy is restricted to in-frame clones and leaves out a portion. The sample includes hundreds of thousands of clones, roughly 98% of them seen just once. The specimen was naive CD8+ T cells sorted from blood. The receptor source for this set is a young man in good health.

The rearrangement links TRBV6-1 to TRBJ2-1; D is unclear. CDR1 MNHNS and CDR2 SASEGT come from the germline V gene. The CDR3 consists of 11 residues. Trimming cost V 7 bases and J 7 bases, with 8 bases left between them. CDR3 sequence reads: CASTDSNEQFF. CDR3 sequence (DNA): TGTGCCAGCACCGATTCGAATGAGCAGTTCTTC.

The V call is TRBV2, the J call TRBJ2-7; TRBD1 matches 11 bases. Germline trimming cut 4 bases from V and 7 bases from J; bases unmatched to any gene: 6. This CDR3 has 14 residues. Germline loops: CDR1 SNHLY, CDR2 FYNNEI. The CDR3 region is CASSAPGTGGEQYF. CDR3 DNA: TGTGCCAGCAGTGCCCCCGGGACAGGGGGAGAGCAGTACTTC.

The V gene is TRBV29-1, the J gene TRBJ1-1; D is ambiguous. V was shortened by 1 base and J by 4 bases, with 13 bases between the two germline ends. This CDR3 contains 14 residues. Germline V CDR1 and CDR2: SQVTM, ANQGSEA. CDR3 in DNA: TGCAGCGTTGAAGGCCCGGAGACCGGCACTGAAGCTTTCTTT. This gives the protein CSVEGPETGTEAFF. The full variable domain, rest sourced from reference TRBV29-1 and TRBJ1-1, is SAVISQKPSRDICQRGTSLTIQCQVDSQVTMMFWYRQQPGQSLTLIATANQGSEATYESGFVIDKFPISRPNLTFSTLTVSNMSPEDSSIYLCSVEGPETGTEAFFGQGTRLTVV.

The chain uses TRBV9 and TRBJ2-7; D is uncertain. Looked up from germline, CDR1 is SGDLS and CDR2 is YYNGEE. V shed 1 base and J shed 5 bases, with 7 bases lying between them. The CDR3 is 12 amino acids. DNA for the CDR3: TGTGCCAGCAGCGTAACCGATGACGAGCAGTACTTC. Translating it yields CASSVTDDEQYF.

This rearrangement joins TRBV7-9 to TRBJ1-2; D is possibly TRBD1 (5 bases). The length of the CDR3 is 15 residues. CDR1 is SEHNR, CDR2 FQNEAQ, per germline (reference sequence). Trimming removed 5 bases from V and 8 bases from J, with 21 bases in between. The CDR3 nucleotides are TGTGCCAGCAGCCACGGGGCAGGGAAGCTATGGGGCTACACCTTC. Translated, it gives CASSHGAGKLWGYTF.

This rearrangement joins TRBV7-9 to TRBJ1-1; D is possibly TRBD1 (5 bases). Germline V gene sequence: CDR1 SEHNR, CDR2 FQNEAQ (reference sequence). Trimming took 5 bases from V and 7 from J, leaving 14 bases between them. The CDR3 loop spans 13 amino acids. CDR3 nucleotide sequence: TGTGCCAGCAGCCAAATCCGGGACGGTGAAGCTTTCTTT. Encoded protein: CASSQIRDGEAFF.

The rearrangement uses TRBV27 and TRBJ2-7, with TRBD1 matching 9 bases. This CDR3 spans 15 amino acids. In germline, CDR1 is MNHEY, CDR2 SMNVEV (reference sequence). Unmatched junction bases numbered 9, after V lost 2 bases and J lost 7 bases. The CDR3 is CASSLVGQGRVEQYF. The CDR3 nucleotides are TGTGCCAGCAGTTTAGTCGGACAGGGGAGGGTGGAGCAGTACTTC.

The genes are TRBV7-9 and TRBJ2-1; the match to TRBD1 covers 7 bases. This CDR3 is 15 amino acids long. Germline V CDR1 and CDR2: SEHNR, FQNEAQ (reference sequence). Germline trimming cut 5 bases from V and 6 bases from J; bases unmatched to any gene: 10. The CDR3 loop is CASSLEWGQINEQFF. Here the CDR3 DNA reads TGTGCCAGCAGCCTTGAATGGGGACAGATCAATGAGCAGTTCTTC.

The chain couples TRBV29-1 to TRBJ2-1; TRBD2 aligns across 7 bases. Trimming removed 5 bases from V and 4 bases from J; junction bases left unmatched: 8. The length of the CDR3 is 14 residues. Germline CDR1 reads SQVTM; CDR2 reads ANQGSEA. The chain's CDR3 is CSVKGGSEYNEQFF. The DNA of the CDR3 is TGCAGCGTTAAAGGCGGGAGTGAGTACAATGAGCAGTTCTTC.

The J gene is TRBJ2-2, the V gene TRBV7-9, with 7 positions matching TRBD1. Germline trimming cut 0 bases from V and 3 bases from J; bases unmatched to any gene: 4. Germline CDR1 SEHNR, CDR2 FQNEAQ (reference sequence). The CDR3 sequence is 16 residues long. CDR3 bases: TGTGCCAGCAGCTTAGCGCGTGGACAGGACACCGGGGAGCTGTTTTTT. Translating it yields CASSLARGQDTGELFF.

The CDR3 sequence: CASRQRQDWGEQYF. CDR3 in DNA: TGTGCCAGCAGACAACGGCAGGACTGGGGAGAGCAGTACTTC. The rearrangement joins TRBV6-5 to TRBJ2-7, with D perhaps TRBD2 (5 bases). Germline V gene data show CDR1 as MNHEY and CDR2 as SVGAGI. V lost 6 bases to trimming and J lost 7 bases, with 19 bases between them. The CDR3 contains 14 residues.

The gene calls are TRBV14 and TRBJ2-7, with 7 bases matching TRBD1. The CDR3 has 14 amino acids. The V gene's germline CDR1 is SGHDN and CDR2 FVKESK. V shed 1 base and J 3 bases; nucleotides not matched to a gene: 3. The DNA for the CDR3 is TGTGCCAGCAGCCAAGGTGACAGGGACTACGAGCAGTACTTC. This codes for CASSQGDRDYEQYF. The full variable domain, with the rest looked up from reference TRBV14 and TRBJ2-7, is EAGVTQFPSHSVIEKGQTVTLRCDPISGHDNLYWYRRVMGKEIKFLLHFVKESKQDESGMPNNRFLAERTGGTYSTLKVQPAELEDSGVYFCASSQGDRDYEQYFGPGTRLTVT.

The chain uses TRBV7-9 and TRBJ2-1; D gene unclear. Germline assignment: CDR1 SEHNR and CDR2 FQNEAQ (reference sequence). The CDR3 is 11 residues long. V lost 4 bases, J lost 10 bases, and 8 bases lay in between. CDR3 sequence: CASSSYLEQFF. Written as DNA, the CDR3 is TGTGCCAGCAGCTCCTATTTGGAGCAGTTCTTC.

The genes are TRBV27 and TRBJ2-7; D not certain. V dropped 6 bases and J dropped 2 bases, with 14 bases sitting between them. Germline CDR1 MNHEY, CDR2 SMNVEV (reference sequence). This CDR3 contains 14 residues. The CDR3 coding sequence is TGTGCCAGCAGCCGCCGTAAGATAGCCTACGAGCAGTACTTC. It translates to CASSRRKIAYEQYF.

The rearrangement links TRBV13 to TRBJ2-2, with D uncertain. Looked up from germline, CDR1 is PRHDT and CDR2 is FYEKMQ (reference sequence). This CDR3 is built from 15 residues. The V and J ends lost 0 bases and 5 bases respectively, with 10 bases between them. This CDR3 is CASSLGGVGTGELFF. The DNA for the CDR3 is TGTGCCAGCAGCTTAGGGGGCGTTGGAACCGGGGAGCTGTTTTTT.

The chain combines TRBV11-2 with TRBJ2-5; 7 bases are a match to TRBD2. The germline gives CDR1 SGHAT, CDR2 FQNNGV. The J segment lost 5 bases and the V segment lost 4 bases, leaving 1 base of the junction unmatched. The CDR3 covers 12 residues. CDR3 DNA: TGTGCCAGCAGCTCACTAGCGGAGACCCAGTACTTC. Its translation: CASSSLAETQYF.

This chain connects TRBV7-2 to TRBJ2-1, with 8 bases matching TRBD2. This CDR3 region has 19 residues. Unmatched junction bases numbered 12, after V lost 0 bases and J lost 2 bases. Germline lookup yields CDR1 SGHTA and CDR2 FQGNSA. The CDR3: CASSLAGRASGSPYNEQFF. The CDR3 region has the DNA TGTGCCAGCAGCTTAGCCGGTAGGGCTAGCGGGTCCCCCTACAATGAGCAGTTCTTC.

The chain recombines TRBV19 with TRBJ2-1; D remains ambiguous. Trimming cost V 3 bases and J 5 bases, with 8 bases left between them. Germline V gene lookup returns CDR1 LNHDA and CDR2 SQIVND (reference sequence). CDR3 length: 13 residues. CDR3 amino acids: CASSIFVDNEQFF. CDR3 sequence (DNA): TGTGCCAGTAGTATCTTCGTGGACAATGAGCAGTTCTTC.

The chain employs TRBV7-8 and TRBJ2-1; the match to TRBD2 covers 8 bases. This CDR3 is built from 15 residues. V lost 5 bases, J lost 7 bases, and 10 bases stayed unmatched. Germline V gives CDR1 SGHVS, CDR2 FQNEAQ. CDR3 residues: CASSAVTGLVNEQFF. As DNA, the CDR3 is TGTGCCAGCAGCGCTGTAACGGGACTAGTGAATGAGCAGTTCTTC.

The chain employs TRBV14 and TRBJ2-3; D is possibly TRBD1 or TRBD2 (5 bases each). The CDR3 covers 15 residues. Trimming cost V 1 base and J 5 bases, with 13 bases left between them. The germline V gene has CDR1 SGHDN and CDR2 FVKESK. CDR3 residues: CASSQVGATRDTQYF. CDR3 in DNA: TGTGCCAGCAGCCAAGTCGGGGCTACACGAGATACGCAGTATTTT.

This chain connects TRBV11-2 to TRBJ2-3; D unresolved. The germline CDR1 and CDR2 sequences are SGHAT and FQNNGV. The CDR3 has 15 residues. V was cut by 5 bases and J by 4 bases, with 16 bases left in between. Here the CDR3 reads CASSPMATLADTQYF. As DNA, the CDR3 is TGTGCCAGCAGCCCCATGGCTACGCTGGCAGATACGCAGTATTTT.

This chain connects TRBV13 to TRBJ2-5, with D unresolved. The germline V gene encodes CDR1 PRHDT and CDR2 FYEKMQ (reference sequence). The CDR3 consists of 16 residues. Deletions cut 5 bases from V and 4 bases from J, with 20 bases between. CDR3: CASSTRRGTPGETQYF. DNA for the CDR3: TGTGCCAGCAGCACCCGGCGAGGAACCCCAGGAGAGACCCAGTACTTC.

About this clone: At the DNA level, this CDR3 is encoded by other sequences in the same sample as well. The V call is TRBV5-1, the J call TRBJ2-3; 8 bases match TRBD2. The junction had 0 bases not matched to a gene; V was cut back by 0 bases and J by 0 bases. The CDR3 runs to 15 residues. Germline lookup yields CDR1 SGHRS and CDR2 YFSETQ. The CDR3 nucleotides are TGCGCCAGCAGCTTGGGCGGGGGGAGCACAGATACGCAGTATTTT. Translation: CASSLGGGSTDTQYF.

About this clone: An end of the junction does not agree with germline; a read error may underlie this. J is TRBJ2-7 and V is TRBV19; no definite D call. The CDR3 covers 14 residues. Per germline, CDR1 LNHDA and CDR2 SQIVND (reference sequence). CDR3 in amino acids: CASSIAATSSEQYF. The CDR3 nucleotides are TGTGCCAGTAGTATAGCGGCCACGTCCTCCGAGCAGTACTTC. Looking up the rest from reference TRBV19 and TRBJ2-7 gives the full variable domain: DGGITQSPKYLFRKEGQNVTLSCEQNLNHDAMYWYRQDPGQGLRLIYYSQIVNDFQKGDIAEGYSVSREKKESFPLTVTSAQKNPTAFYLCASSIAATSSEQYFGPGTRLTVT.

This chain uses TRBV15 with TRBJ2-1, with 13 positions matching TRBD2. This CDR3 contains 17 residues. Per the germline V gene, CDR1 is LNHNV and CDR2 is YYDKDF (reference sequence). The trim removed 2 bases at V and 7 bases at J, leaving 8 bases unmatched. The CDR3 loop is CATSRPITSGRGNEQFF. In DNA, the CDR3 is TGTGCCACCAGCAGACCCATTACTAGCGGGAGGGGTAATGAGCAGTTCTTC. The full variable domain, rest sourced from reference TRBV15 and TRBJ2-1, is DAMVIQNPRYQVTQFGKPVTLSCSQTLNHNVMYWYQQKSSQAPKLLFHYYDKDFNNEADTPDNFQSRRPNTSFCFLDIRSPGLGDTAMYLCATSRPITSGRGNEQFFGPGTRLTVL.

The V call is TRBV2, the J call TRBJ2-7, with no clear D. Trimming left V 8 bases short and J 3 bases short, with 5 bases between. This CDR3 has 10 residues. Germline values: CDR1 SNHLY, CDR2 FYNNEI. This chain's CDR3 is CASGDYEQYF. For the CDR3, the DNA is TGTGCCAGCGGGGACTACGAGCAGTACTTC. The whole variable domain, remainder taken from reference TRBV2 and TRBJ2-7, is EPEVTQTPSHQVTQMGQEVILRCVPISNHLYFYWYRQILGQKVEFLVSFYNNEISEKSEIFDDQFSVERPDGSNFTLKIRSTKLEDSAMYFCASGDYEQYFGPGTRLTVT.

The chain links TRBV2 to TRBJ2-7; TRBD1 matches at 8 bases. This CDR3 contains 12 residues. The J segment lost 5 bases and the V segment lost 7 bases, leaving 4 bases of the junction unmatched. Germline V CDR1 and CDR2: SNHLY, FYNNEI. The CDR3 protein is CASTGQVNEQYF. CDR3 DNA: TGTGCCAGCACGGGACAGGTGAACGAGCAGTACTTC.

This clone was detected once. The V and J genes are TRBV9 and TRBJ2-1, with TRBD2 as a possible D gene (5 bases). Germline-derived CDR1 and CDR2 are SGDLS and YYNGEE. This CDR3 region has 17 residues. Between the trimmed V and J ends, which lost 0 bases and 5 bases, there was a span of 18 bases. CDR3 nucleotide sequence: TGTGCCAGCAGCGTAGGATCGCCCCGGGAACGGGACAATGAGCAGTTCTTC. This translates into CASSVGSPRERDNEQFF.

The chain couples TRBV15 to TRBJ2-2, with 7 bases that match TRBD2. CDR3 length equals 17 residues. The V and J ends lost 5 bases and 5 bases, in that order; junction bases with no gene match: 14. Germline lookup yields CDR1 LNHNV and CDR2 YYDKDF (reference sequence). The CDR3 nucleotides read TGTGCCACCAGCCAGTCGAAGCTAGCGGTGTCGACCGGGGAGCTGTTTTTT. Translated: CATSQSKLAVSTGELFF.

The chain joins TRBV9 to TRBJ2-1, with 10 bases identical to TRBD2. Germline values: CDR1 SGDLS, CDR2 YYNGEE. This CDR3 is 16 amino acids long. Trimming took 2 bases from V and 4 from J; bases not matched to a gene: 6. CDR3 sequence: CASSVWLAGAYNEQFF. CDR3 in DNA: TGTGCCAGCAGCGTGTGGCTAGCGGGAGCGTACAATGAGCAGTTCTTC.

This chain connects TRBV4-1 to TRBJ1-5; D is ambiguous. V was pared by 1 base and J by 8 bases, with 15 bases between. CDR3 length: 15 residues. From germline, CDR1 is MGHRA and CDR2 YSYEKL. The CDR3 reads CASSQGTVQGEPQHF. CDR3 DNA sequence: TGCGCCAGCAGCCAAGGGACCGTCCAAGGTGAGCCCCAGCATTTT.